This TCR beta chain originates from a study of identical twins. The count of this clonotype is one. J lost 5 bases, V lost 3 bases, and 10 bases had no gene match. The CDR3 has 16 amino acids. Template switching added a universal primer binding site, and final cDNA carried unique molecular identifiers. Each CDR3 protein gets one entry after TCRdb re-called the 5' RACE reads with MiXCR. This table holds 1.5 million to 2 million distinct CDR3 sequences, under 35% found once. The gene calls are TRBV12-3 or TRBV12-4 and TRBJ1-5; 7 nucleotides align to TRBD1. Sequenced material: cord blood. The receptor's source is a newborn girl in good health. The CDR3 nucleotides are TGTGCCAGCAGTTTTTCCGGAGGGACAGCCGATCAGCCCCAGCATTTT. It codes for CASSFSGGTADQPQHF.